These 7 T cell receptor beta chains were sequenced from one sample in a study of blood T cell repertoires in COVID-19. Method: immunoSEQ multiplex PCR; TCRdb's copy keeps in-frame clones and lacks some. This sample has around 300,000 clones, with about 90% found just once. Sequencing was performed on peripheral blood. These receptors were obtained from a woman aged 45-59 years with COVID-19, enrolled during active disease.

The CDR3 region has the DNA TGTGCCAGCAGCGTAGAGGCAGGGAACTACGAGCAGTACTTC. Protein sequence: CASSVEAGNYEQYF. The genes are TRBV9 and TRBJ2-7, with a tentative D call TRBD1 (5 bases). The CDR3 contains 14 residues. Germline CDR1 SGDLS, CDR2 YYNGEE. The germline V and J ends were trimmed by 0 bases and 3 bases, with 10 bases remaining between them.

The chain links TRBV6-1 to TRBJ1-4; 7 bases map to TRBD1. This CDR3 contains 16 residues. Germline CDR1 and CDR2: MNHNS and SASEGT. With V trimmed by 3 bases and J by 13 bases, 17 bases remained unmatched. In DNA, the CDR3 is TGTGCCAGCAGTGACTGGAGACGGGACAGACTTCAGGTACTGTTTTTT. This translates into CASSDWRRDRLQVLFF.

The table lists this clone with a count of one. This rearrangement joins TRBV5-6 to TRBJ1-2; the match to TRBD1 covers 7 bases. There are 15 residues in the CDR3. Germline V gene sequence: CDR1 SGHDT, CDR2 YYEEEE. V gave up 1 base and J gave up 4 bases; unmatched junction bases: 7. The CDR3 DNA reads TGTGCCAGCAGCTTGAGGAGGGGGCTCGGCTATGGCTACACCTTC. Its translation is CASSLRRGLGYGYTF.

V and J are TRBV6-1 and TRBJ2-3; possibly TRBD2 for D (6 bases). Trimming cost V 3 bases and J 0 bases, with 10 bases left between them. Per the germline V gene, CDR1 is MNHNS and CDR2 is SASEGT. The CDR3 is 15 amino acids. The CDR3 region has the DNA TGTGCCAGCAGTGAGGCGGGGACTAGCACAGATACGCAGTATTTT. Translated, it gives CASSEAGTSTDTQYF.

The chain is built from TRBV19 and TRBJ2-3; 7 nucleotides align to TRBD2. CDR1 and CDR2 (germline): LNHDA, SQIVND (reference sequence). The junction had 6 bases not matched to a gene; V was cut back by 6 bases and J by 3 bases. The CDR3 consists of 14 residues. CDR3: CASRGREYTDTQYF. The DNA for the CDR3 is TGTGCCAGTAGGGGGCGGGAGTATACAGATACGCAGTATTTT.

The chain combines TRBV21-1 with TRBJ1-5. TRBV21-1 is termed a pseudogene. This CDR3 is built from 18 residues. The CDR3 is CASSNRGGEGLSNQPQHF. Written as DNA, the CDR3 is TGTGCCAGCAGCAACAGAGGGGGGGAAGGGCTCAGCAATCAGCCCCAGCATTTT.

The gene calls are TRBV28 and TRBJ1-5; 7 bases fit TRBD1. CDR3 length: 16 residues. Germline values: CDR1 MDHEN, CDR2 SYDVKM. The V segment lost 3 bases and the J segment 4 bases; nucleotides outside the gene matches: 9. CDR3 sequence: CASSFTTGLANQPQHF. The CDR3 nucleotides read TGTGCCAGCAGTTTTACGACAGGGTTGGCTAATCAGCCCCAGCATTTT.